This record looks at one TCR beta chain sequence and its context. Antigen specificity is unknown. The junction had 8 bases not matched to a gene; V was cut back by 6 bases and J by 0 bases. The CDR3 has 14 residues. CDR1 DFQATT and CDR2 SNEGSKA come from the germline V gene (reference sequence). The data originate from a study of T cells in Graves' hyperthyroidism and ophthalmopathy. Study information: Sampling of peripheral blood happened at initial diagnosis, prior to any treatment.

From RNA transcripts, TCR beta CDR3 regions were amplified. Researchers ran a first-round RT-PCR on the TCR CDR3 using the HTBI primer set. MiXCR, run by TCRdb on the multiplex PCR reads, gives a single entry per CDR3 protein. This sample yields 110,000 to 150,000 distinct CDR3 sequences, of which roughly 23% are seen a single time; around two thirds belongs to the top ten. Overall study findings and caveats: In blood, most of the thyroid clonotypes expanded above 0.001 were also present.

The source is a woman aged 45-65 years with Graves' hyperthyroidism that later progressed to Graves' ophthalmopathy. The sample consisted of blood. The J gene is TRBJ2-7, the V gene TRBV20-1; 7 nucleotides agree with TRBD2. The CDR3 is CSAWGGSSSYEQYF. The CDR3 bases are TGCAGTGCCTGGGGGGGATCCAGCTCCTACGAGCAGTACTTC.